These 30 T cell receptor beta chains originate from one sample sequenced in a study of shared T cell receptors in the human thymus. The repertoire was sequenced with immunoSEQ multiplex PCR; TCRdb's copy has only in-frame clones and lacks some. The repertoire consists of hundreds of thousands of clones, with roughly 74% occurring once and the leading ten covering about 0.012%. These data were likewise used in another study, on human thymus T cells.

What was sequenced was thymocytes. The receptors shown here come from a boy under three years old with a congenital heart defect.

A remark on this clone: The junction shows a germline mismatch at one end, possibly a read error. The V gene is TRBV7-7, the J gene TRBJ2-5, with TRBD2 identical over 8 bases. CDR3 length: 16 residues. Germline-derived CDR1 and CDR2 are SSHAT and FNYEAQ (reference sequence). The CDR3 sequence: CASSPRGTRWEETQYF. The CDR3 DNA reads TGTGCTAGCAGCCCCCGGGGGACTAGATGGGAAGAGACCCAGTACTTC.

The chain carries TRBV5-1 and TRBJ2-7, with 7 bases matching TRBD1. The CDR3 runs 16 residues. The ends lost 5 bases at V and 3 bases at J; junction bases unmatched: 14. Germline V CDR1 and CDR2: SGHRS, YFSETQ. CDR3 nucleotide sequence: TGCGCCAGCAGGGACAGGACCGGGACCGACAACTACGAGCAGTACTTC. Its protein is CASRDRTGTDNYEQYF.

The rearrangement uses TRBV28 and TRBJ2-7; perhaps TRBD1 as D (6 bases). Germline CDR1 and CDR2: MDHEN and SYDVKM. The CDR3 is 13 residues long. V lost 6 bases and J 4 bases, leaving 13 bases between the germline ends. The CDR3 reads CASSPHTGYEQYF. For the CDR3, the DNA is TGTGCCAGCAGCCCGCACACAGGGTACGAGCAGTACTTC.

The chain joins TRBV6-5 to TRBJ2-7; D perhaps matches TRBD2 (5 bases). V was clipped by 5 bases and J by 2 bases, with 10 bases between them. Germline-derived CDR1 and CDR2 are MNHEY and SVGAGI. This CDR3 region has 13 residues. The CDR3 here is CASSTPTTYEQYF. The CDR3 DNA reads TGTGCCAGCAGTACCCCGACTACCTACGAGCAGTACTTC.

The chain links TRBV12-5 to TRBJ2-2; the D gene is possibly TRBD2 (5 bases). With 6 bases removed from V and 6 bases from J, the gap between germline ends came to 20 bases. Germline CDR1 and CDR2: LGHNT and FRNRAP. The CDR3 runs 16 residues. CDR3 sequence (DNA): TGTGCTAGTGGCCTCGGCGGGCCCGGACGGGCCGGGGAGCTGTTTTTT. It encodes CASGLGGPGRAGELFF.

The chain combines TRBV2 with TRBJ2-1, with D possibly TRBD2 on 5 matching bases. Germline V gene sequence: CDR1 SNHLY, CDR2 FYNNEI. The CDR3 is 15 amino acids. Trimming cost V 1 base and J 6 bases, with 13 bases left between them. CDR3 in DNA: TGTGCCAGCAGTGAAGGTGAACTAGTCCCCAATGAGCAGTTCTTC. It codes for CASSEGELVPNEQFF.

Remarks on this clone: Germline and junction disagree at one end, which may indicate a read error. The chain couples TRBV5-6 to TRBJ2-7, with D possibly being TRBD2 (5 bases). From germline, CDR1 is SGHDT and CDR2 YYEEEE. CDR3 size: 15 residues. CDR3 loop: CASSLPGQPDYGQYF. CDR3 nucleotides: TGTGCCAGCAGCTTGCCCGGGCAGCCCGACTACGGGCAGTACTTC.

CDR3: CASSLVEGEQFF. CDR3 bases: TGCGCCAGCAGCCTCGTAGAGGGTGAGCAGTTCTTC. The chain combines TRBV5-1 with TRBJ2-1; D perhaps matches TRBD2 (5 bases). From germline, CDR1 is SGHRS and CDR2 YFSETQ. The germline V and J ends were trimmed by 4 bases and 9 bases, with 11 bases remaining between them. CDR3 length: 12 residues.

The rearrangement uses TRBV27 and TRBJ2-7; 8 nucleotides agree with TRBD1. Germline CDR1 and CDR2: MNHEY and SMNVEV (reference sequence). The V gene end was trimmed by 4 bases and the J gene end by 0 bases; junction bases not matched to a gene: 8. The CDR3 is 16 amino acids. The CDR3 DNA sequence: TGTGCCAGCAGTTCCTTGAGGACAGGGAGCTCCTACGAGCAGTACTTC. The encoded protein is CASSSLRTGSSYEQYF.

The chain links TRBV30 to TRBJ1-1; maybe TRBD1 (6 bases). Trimming left V 8 bases short and J 10 bases short, with 17 bases between. There are 11 residues in the CDR3. Germline loops: CDR1 GTSNPN, CDR2 SVGIG (reference sequence). CDR3 amino acids: CALPGGGGAFF. The DNA for the CDR3 is TGTGCCCTCCCCGGGGGCGGGGGAGCTTTCTTT.

The count of this clone is one. This chain connects TRBV27 to TRBJ1-4; tentatively, D is TRBD1 (5 bases). The V gene's germline CDR1 is MNHEY and CDR2 SMNVEV (reference sequence). V lost 7 bases and J lost 0, with 12 bases in between. The CDR3 is 15 amino acids. CDR3 DNA: TGTGCCAGCAATCTTAGGGGTACAACTAATGAAAAACTGTTTTTT. Amino acid sequence: CASNLRGTTNEKLFF.

There are a few counts of this clone. J is TRBJ2-1 and V is TRBV29-1; the match to TRBD2 covers 13 bases. V lost 3 bases to trimming and J lost 0 bases; unmatched junction nucleotides: 14. Germline CDR1 reads SQVTM; CDR2 reads ANQGSEA. The CDR3 has 20 residues. CDR3 sequence: CSVEAGGRGTSGTSYNEQFF. CDR3 sequence (DNA): TGCAGCGTTGAGGCGGGGGGCCGGGGGACTAGCGGGACCTCCTACAATGAGCAGTTCTTC.

The chain uses TRBV2 and TRBJ2-1, with 10 bases matching TRBD2. The CDR3 is 14 amino acids. J lost 13 bases, V lost 4 bases, and 10 bases had no gene match. CDR1 and CDR2 from the germline V gene are SNHLY and FYNNEI. The CDR3 sequence is CASSGGLSGRSQFF. CDR3 nucleotide sequence: TGTGCCAGCAGTGGGGGGCTTAGCGGGAGGTCCCAGTTCTTC.

The chain uses TRBV27 and TRBJ2-1, with TRBD2 matching over 10 bases. Germline V gene data show CDR1 as MNHEY and CDR2 as SMNVEV (reference sequence). The length of the CDR3 is 16 residues. Losses at the gene ends were 8 bases for V and 6 bases for J; bases not matched to a gene: 13. The CDR3 coding sequence is TGTGCCAGCCGGTCGAGCGGGAGGGTCAATCTCAATGAGCAGTTCTTC. This gives the protein CASRSSGRVNLNEQFF.

This chain joins TRBV30 and TRBJ2-7, with TRBD1 matching over 7 bases. This CDR3 is built from 17 residues. Germline V gene lookup returns CDR1 GTSNPN and CDR2 SVGIG (reference sequence). With 0 bases clipped from V and 5 bases from J, the junction kept 16 bases outside the gene matches. The CDR3 reads CAWSVNPLRGPKDEQYF. For the CDR3, the DNA is TGTGCCTGGAGTGTAAACCCCCTAAGGGGGCCGAAGGACGAGCAGTACTTC.

This chain uses TRBV4-3 with TRBJ2-1; D unclear. Per germline, CDR1 LGHNA and CDR2 YSLEER. V was pared by 0 bases and J by 2 bases, with 17 bases between. The length of the CDR3 is 18 residues. The CDR3 DNA is TGCGCCAGCAGCCAAGACCCCCCTTTGGGCTTAACCTACAATGAGCAGTTCTTC. This gives the protein CASSQDPPLGLTYNEQFF.

This clone was seen a few times. This chain links TRBV14 with TRBJ2-7; D not resolved. This CDR3 has 14 residues. With 1 base removed from V and 3 bases from J, the gap between germline ends came to 10 bases. Per the germline V gene, CDR1 is SGHDN and CDR2 is FVKESK. As DNA, the CDR3 is TGTGCCAGCAGCCAAGTACTCACCGACTACGAGCAGTACTTC. Translating gives CASSQVLTDYEQYF. The variable domain in full, completed from reference TRBV14 and TRBJ2-7, reads EAGVTQFPSHSVIEKGQTVTLRCDPISGHDNLYWYRRVMGKEIKFLLHFVKESKQDESGMPNNRFLAERTGGTYSTLKVQPAELEDSGVYFCASSQVLTDYEQYFGPGTRLTVT.

The rearrangement links TRBV7-9 to TRBJ2-1; D uncertain. The CDR3 consists of 16 residues. Germline values: CDR1 SEHNR, CDR2 FQNEAQ (reference sequence). With 5 bases removed from V and 2 bases from J, the gap between germline ends came to 16 bases. The CDR3 nucleotides are TGTGCCAGCAGCCGCCTTACGGCAGGCCCCTACAATGAGCAGTTCTTC. Its protein product is CASSRLTAGPYNEQFF.

The chain combines TRBV27 with TRBJ1-5; 7 bases match TRBD1. The CDR3 loop spans 15 amino acids. J was trimmed by 4 bases and V by 5 bases; bases with no gene match: 8. Looked up from germline, CDR1 is MNHEY and CDR2 is SMNVEV (reference sequence). In DNA, the CDR3 is TGTGCCAGCAGTCAGGGACAGAGGAGGAATCAGCCCCAGCATTTT. Residues: CASSQGQRRNQPQHF.

As concerns this clone: Sequence at one end of the junction differs from germline and may be a read error. CDR3 region: CASSPLGQGAFQF. For the CDR3, the DNA is TGTGCCAGTAGTCCCCTTGGACAGGGGGCCTTTCAATTC. This rearrangement joins TRBV19 to TRBJ2-7, with 11 bases lining up with TRBD1. The CDR3 sequence is 13 residues long. The V gene's germline CDR1 is LNHDA and CDR2 SQIVND (reference sequence).

This clone was picked up one time. This chain joins TRBV5-8 and TRBJ1-1, with D unclear. Per the germline V gene, CDR1 is SGHTS and CDR2 is YDEGEE. Trimming took off 0 bases at V and 1 base at J, with 10 bases between the two ends. The CDR3 contains 15 residues. CDR3 loop: CASSLGATPNTEAFF. CDR3 DNA sequence: TGTGCCAGCAGCTTGGGGGCGACACCGAACACTGAAGCTTTCTTT.

This rearrangement joins TRBV6-6 to TRBJ2-7; weak D call: TRBD2 (6 bases). This CDR3 is 16 amino acids long. The V and J ends lost 0 bases and 7 bases respectively, with 19 bases between them. CDR1 and CDR2 (germline): MNHNY, SVGAGI (reference sequence). The chain's CDR3 is CASSYSLDLSAGEQYF. The CDR3 DNA is TGTGCCAGCAGTTACTCCCTGGACTTGAGCGCGGGGGAGCAGTACTTC.

The CDR3 sequence is CASSLEGGTANQPQHF. In nucleotides, the CDR3 is TGTGCCAGCAGCTTAGAGGGCGGGACAGCAAATCAGCCCCAGCATTTT. This chain joins TRBV7-2 and TRBJ1-5; 7 bases map to TRBD1. This CDR3 comprises 16 residues. After removal of 1 base from V and 4 bases from J, the junction contained 7 bases not matched to a gene. Germline values: CDR1 SGHTA, CDR2 FQGNSA.

Only one count was recorded for this clone. The rearrangement joins TRBV7-9 to TRBJ2-7; D may be TRBD2 (5 bases). The CDR3 is 14 residues long. Deletions cut 5 bases from V and 4 bases from J, with 15 bases between. The germline CDR1 and CDR2 sequences are SEHNR and FQNEAQ (reference sequence). The CDR3 DNA reads TGTGCCAGCAGCACGACTACCGCCCAGTACGAGCAGTACTTC. It specifies CASSTTTAQYEQYF.

This chain connects TRBV9 to TRBJ1-1; D is undetermined. V lost 3 bases to trimming and J lost 0 bases, with 15 bases between them. The length of the CDR3 is 16 residues. CDR1 and CDR2 from the germline V gene are SGDLS and YYNGEE. CDR3 sequence: CASSDLTDFMNTEAFF. CDR3 sequence (DNA): TGTGCCAGCAGCGATCTGACGGACTTCATGAACACTGAAGCTTTCTTT.

The chain uses TRBV15 and TRBJ2-2; D gene unclear. The length of the CDR3 is 12 residues. The V gene lost 8 bases and the J gene lost 5 bases, with 9 bases spanning the gap. Germline V gene lookup returns CDR1 LNHNV and CDR2 YYDKDF (reference sequence). The CDR3 region has the DNA TGTGCCACCCAAGCTCCGACCGGGGAGCTGTTTTTT. Translated: CATQAPTGELFF.

J is TRBJ2-1 and V is TRBV30, with 7 bases matching TRBD2. There are 11 residues in the CDR3. Germline-derived CDR1 and CDR2 are GTSNPN and SVGIG (reference sequence). V was clipped by 2 bases and J by 12 bases; unmatched bases: 4. Here the CDR3 reads CAWSPRGGQFF. In DNA form, the CDR3 reads TGTGCCTGGAGTCCTCGCGGGGGGCAGTTCTTC.

The chain links TRBV11-2 to TRBJ2-7; TRBD1 aligns across 9 bases. CDR3 length equals 14 residues. Germline CDR1 and CDR2: SGHAT and FQNNGV. V was pared by 5 bases and J by 3 bases, with 5 bases of the junction left unmatched. CDR3: CASSATGGGYEQYF. CDR3 coding DNA: TGTGCCAGCAGCGCGACAGGGGGAGGCTACGAGCAGTACTTC. Full variable domain (missing parts from reference TRBV11-2 and TRBJ2-7): EAGVAQSPRYKIIEKRQSVAFWCNPISGHATLYWYQQILGQGPKLLIQFQNNGVVDDSQLPKDRFSAERLKGVDSTLKIQPAKLEDSAVYLCASSATGGGYEQYFGPGTRLTVT.

The gene calls are TRBV18 and TRBJ2-7, with 14 bases matching TRBD2. The germline CDR1 and CDR2 sequences are KGHSH and LQKENI. V trimming: 6 bases; J trimming: 3 bases; junction bases outside the gene matches: 7. This CDR3 region has 16 residues. The CDR3 DNA is TGTGCCAGCTCCGGGACTAGCGGGAGATCCGACTACGAGCAGTACTTC. It encodes CASSGTSGRSDYEQYF.

The chain combines TRBV6-4 with TRBJ2-7; perhaps TRBD1 as D (5 bases). CDR1 is MRHNA, CDR2 SNTAGT, per germline. V lost 0 bases to trimming and J lost 5 bases, with 17 bases between them. The CDR3 sequence is 16 residues long. This CDR3 is CASSDSSRAGLDEQYF. DNA of the CDR3: TGTGCCAGCAGTGACTCGAGTCGGGCAGGGTTGGACGAGCAGTACTTC.